One sample yielded the 29 T cell receptor beta chains listed below, sequenced in a study of cytotoxic CD8 clonotypes in ibrutinib-treated CLL. Measured with immunoSEQ multiplex PCR; TCRdb has only the in-frame clones, and not every one. The data hold roughly 220,000 clones, with around 75% observed a single time. Here the sequenced sample was PBMCs, taken after 12 months of ibrutinib treatment. These receptors all stem from a human donor with chronic lymphocytic leukemia.

V and J are TRBV9 and TRBJ1-1, with no clear D. CDR3 size: 11 residues. V was trimmed by 7 bases and J by 0 bases, leaving 4 bases between them. Germline CDR1 reads SGDLS; CDR2 reads YYNGEE. The CDR3 sequence: CASRLNTEAFF. In DNA, the CDR3 is TGTGCCAGCCGACTGAACACTGAAGCTTTCTTT.

The V and J genes are TRBV6-6 and TRBJ2-7, with 12 bases fitting TRBD2. The germline V gene encodes CDR1 MNHNY and CDR2 SVGAGI (reference sequence). The CDR3 extends over 15 amino acids. J was trimmed by 1 base and V by 6 bases; bases with no gene match: 4. DNA of the CDR3: TGTGCCAGCAGAGACGGGACTAGCGGGTCCTACGAGCAGTACTTC. It codes for CASRDGTSGSYEQYF.

The chain joins TRBV19 to TRBJ2-1; 7 bases map to TRBD1. The J segment lost 3 bases and the V segment lost 4 bases, leaving 3 bases of the junction unmatched. The V gene's germline CDR1 is LNHDA and CDR2 SQIVND (reference sequence). This CDR3 comprises 14 residues. The CDR3 protein is CASSTRDSYNEQFF. CDR3 bases: TGTGCCAGTAGTACGAGGGACAGCTACAATGAGCAGTTCTTC.

This rearrangement joins TRBV11-2 to TRBJ2-7; D tentatively fits TRBD1 or TRBD2 (5 bases each). The V gene's germline CDR1 is SGHAT and CDR2 FQNNGV. The CDR3 contains 14 residues. The V end lost 3 bases, the J end lost 5 bases, and 14 bases lay between the germline ends. The CDR3, as DNA: TGTGCCAGCAGCTTTGCAGGGCGAGGGGACGAGCAGTACTTC. This gives the protein CASSFAGRGDEQYF.

The rearrangement links TRBV5-1 to TRBJ1-1; TRBD1 aligns across 7 bases. This CDR3 has 12 residues. Germline loops: CDR1 SGHRS, CDR2 YFSETQ. Trimming cost V 6 bases and J 6 bases; bases outside gene matches: 5. As DNA, the CDR3 is TGCGCCAGCACAGGGGGTCGTGCTGAAGCTTTCTTT. It specifies CASTGGRAEAFF.

The chain uses TRBV27 and TRBJ1-2, with 7 positions matching TRBD1. V lost 1 base to trimming and J lost 2 bases; unmatched junction nucleotides: 1. The CDR3 sequence is 14 residues long. Germline V gives CDR1 MNHEY, CDR2 SMNVEV (reference sequence). The CDR3 DNA reads TGTGCCAGCAGTTTATTACAGGGGAACTATGGCTACACCTTC. It is translated as CASSLLQGNYGYTF.

The J gene is TRBJ2-7, the V gene TRBV18; 7 nucleotides line up with TRBD1. Germline assignment: CDR1 KGHSH and CDR2 LQKENI. The V gene end was trimmed by 3 bases and the J gene end by 4 bases; junction bases not matched to a gene: 9. The CDR3 runs to 15 residues. The CDR3: CASSPDRPPPYEQYF. CDR3 in DNA: TGTGCCAGCTCACCGGACAGGCCTCCCCCTTACGAGCAGTACTTC. Combining the CDR3 with reference TRBV18 and TRBJ2-7 gives the whole variable domain NAGVMQNPRHLVRRRGQEARLRCSPMKGHSHVYWYRQLPEEGLKFMVYLQKENIIDESGMPKERFSAEFPKEGPSILRIQQVVRGDSAAYFCASSPDRPPPYEQYFGPGTRLTVT.

The chain combines TRBV11-3 with TRBJ2-2; D unresolved. This CDR3 spans 14 amino acids. The germline CDR1 and CDR2 sequences are SGHNT and YENEEA. V was cut by 3 bases and J by 4 bases, with 9 bases left in between. CDR3 coding DNA: TGTGCCAGCAGCTTTTTCCGGACCACCGGGGAGCTGTTTTTT. It is translated as CASSFFRTTGELFF.

The V call is TRBV7-3, the J call TRBJ1-2; 9 bases are shared with TRBD1. CDR1 is SGHTA and CDR2 is FQGTGA in the germline V gene. The CDR3 has 14 residues. The junction had 7 bases not matched to a gene; V was cut back by 4 bases and J by 7 bases. CDR3 sequence reads: CASSWTGAAGGYTF. CDR3 bases: TGTGCCAGCAGCTGGACAGGGGCGGCGGGTGGCTACACCTTC.

The chain links TRBV27 to TRBJ1-4, with 7 nucleotides matching TRBD1. J was trimmed by 4 bases and V by 6 bases; bases with no gene match: 5. The CDR3 has 14 amino acids. Germline V lookup: CDR1 MNHEY, CDR2 SMNVEV (reference sequence). CDR3 coding DNA: TGTGCCAGCAGCCGAGGGGGCGGTAATGAAAAACTGTTTTTT. Its protein is CASSRGGGNEKLFF.

The chain is built from TRBV5-1 and TRBJ2-1; 10 bases are shared with TRBD1. The germline V gene has CDR1 SGHRS and CDR2 YFSETQ. The ends lost 3 bases at V and 6 bases at J; junction bases unmatched: 3. CDR3 length equals 14 residues. The CDR3 nucleotides read TGCGCCAGCAGCTGGGGACAGGGGAGCAATGAGCAGTTCTTC. It is translated as CASSWGQGSNEQFF.

The rearrangement links TRBV5-1 to TRBJ2-2, with 7 bases identical to TRBD1. CDR3 length equals 14 residues. The germline V gene encodes CDR1 SGHRS and CDR2 YFSETQ. The trim removed 5 bases at V and 4 bases at J, leaving 5 bases unmatched. The CDR3 sequence is CASRGGSGTGELFF. CDR3 DNA sequence: TGCGCCAGCAGAGGGGGCTCGGGCACCGGGGAGCTGTTTTTT.

This rearrangement joins TRBV7-6 to TRBJ1-5; tentative D call: TRBD1 (6 bases). V was clipped by 5 bases and J by 3 bases, with 14 bases between them. Germline V gives CDR1 SGHVS, CDR2 FNYEAQ. CDR3 length: 15 amino acids. As DNA, the CDR3 is TGTGCCAGCAGCGGCGTTTGGGGGCCCAATCAGCCCCAGCATTTT. It codes for CASSGVWGPNQPQHF.

In the case of this clone: At one boundary the junction diverges from the germline segment, which might be a read error. The genes are TRBV19 and TRBJ2-5; TRBD1 matches at 7 bases. Germline V CDR1 and CDR2: LNHDA, SQIVND (reference sequence). The CDR3 sequence is 16 residues long. The CDR3 loop reads CASSLDREGSKETQYF. The CDR3 DNA is TGTGCCAGTAGTCTAGACAGGGAAGGGTCAAAAGAGACCCAGTACTTC.

V usage is TRBV11-3 and J usage is TRBJ2-7; TRBD2 is a possible D gene (6 bases). V was shortened by 5 bases and J by 2 bases, with 16 bases between the two germline ends. The CDR3 has 15 amino acids. Germline-derived CDR1 and CDR2 are SGHNT and YENEEA. CDR3 DNA sequence: TGTGCCAGCAGCCCTCCGGGGGTTCCCCCCTACGAGCAGTACTTC. This codes for CASSPPGVPPYEQYF.

This clone was detected only a few times. The chain recombines TRBV27 with TRBJ1-1; 9 bases are a match to TRBD1. Germline CDR1 MNHEY, CDR2 SMNVEV (reference sequence). J gave up 5 bases and V 2 bases, and 3 bases lay outside the gene matches. CDR3 size: 14 residues. The CDR3 nucleotides read TGTGCCAGCAGTTTACGGGACAGGGTAACTGAAGCTTTCTTT. Residues: CASSLRDRVTEAFF.

This clone was observed a single time. This CDR3 reads CASGVTGFYGYTF. As DNA, the CDR3 is TGTGCCAGCGGCGTGACAGGCTTCTATGGCTACACCTTC. V usage is TRBV6-5 and J usage is TRBJ1-2; maybe TRBD1 (6 bases). Trimming took 8 bases from V and 4 from J, leaving 14 bases between them. Germline CDR1 and CDR2: MNHEY and SVGAGI. This CDR3 is built from 13 residues.

The J gene is TRBJ2-5, the V gene TRBV4-1; weak D call: TRBD2 (6 bases). CDR1 is MGHRA and CDR2 is YSYEKL in the germline V gene. The V gene lost 3 bases and the J gene lost 2 bases, with 19 bases spanning the gap. The CDR3 length is 17 residues. The CDR3 protein is CASSHYYTGTPQETQYF. The CDR3, as DNA: TGCGCCAGCAGCCATTATTATACCGGGACTCCGCAAGAGACCCAGTACTTC.

The chain joins TRBV28 to TRBJ1-4, with D perhaps TRBD1 (6 bases). Trimming left V 3 bases short and J 4 bases short, with 15 bases between. CDR1 MDHEN and CDR2 SYDVKM come from the germline V gene. CDR3 length: 16 residues. The CDR3 region is CASSFYGTSGNEKLFF. The CDR3 DNA reads as TGTGCCAGCAGTTTCTATGGGACAAGTGGTAATGAAAAACTGTTTTTT.

V is TRBV5-1 and J is TRBJ2-2; no clear D gene. Germline V gene lookup returns CDR1 SGHRS and CDR2 YFSETQ. This CDR3 comprises 14 residues. V was trimmed by 7 bases and J by 0 bases, leaving 10 bases between them. The CDR3 DNA follows: TGCGCCAGCGAGGTGGGATCGAACACCGGGGAGCTGTTTTTT. As protein: CASEVGSNTGELFF. Filled out from reference TRBV5-1 and TRBJ2-2, the complete variable domain reads KAGVTQTPRYLIKTRGQQVTLSCSPISGHRSVSWYQQTPGQGLQFLFEYFSETQRNKGNFPGRFSGRQFSNSRSEMNVSTLELGDSALYLCASEVGSNTGELFFGEGSRLTVL.

The genes are TRBV5-5 and TRBJ2-3; 7 bases align to TRBD2. CDR1 is SGHKS, CDR2 YYEKEE, per germline (reference sequence). The CDR3 length is 16 residues. The V and J ends lost 3 bases and 1 base, in that order; junction bases with no gene match: 8. The CDR3 DNA reads as TGTGCCAGCAGCTCCCAGGGTGCGGGGGGCACAGATACGCAGTATTTT. This gives the protein CASSSQGAGGTDTQYF. The entire variable domain, with the rest obtained from reference TRBV5-5 and TRBJ2-3, is as follows: DAGVTQSPTHLIKTRGQQVTLRCSPISGHKSVSWYQQVLGQGPQFIFQYYEKEERGRGNFPDRFSARQFPNYSSELNVNALLLGDSALYLCASSSQGAGGTDTQYFGPGTRLTVL.

The chain couples TRBV29-1 to TRBJ2-3; tentative D call: TRBD2 (5 bases). Trimming pared 2 bases from V and 5 bases from J, leaving 11 bases between. CDR1 and CDR2 (germline): SQVTM, ANQGSEA. This CDR3 has 13 amino acids. DNA for the CDR3: TGCAGCGTTGAAAGGGAGTGGGGAGATACGCAGTATTTT. This encodes CSVEREWGDTQYF.

This chain uses TRBV19 with TRBJ2-2, with TRBD1 matching 9 bases. The CDR3 is 15 residues long. With 7 bases clipped from V and 4 bases from J, the junction kept 7 bases outside the gene matches. CDR1 LNHDA and CDR2 SQIVND come from the germline V gene (reference sequence). CDR3 nucleotides: TGTGCCAGTATACAGGGGGCGCGGGGCACCGGGGAGCTGTTTTTT. It yields the protein CASIQGARGTGELFF. Full variable domain (outside the CDR3, taken from reference TRBV19 and TRBJ2-2): DGGITQSPKYLFRKEGQNVTLSCEQNLNHDAMYWYRQDPGQGLRLIYYSQIVNDFQKGDIAEGYSVSREKKESFPLTVTSAQKNPTAFYLCASIQGARGTGELFFGEGSRLTVL.

The gene calls are TRBV6-5 and TRBJ1-5; TRBD1 agrees at 7 bases. The CDR3 runs 14 residues. Germline V gene sequence: CDR1 MNHEY, CDR2 SVGAGI. Trimming took 5 bases from V and 11 from J; bases not matched to a gene: 12. This chain's CDR3 is CASSQTGTVAAQHF. CDR3 sequence (DNA): TGTGCCAGCAGTCAAACCGGGACAGTCGCGGCCCAGCATTTT.

The rearrangement links TRBV18 to TRBJ1-2; maybe TRBD1 (6 bases). The CDR3 has 12 residues. Per germline, CDR1 KGHSH and CDR2 LQKENI. Trimming cost V 5 bases and J 6 bases, with 10 bases left between them. Here the CDR3 DNA reads TGTGCCAGCTCATCTTCAGGGGATGGCTACACCTTC. Amino acid sequence: CASSSSGDGYTF.

This chain links TRBV9 with TRBJ1-1, with a possible D match to TRBD1 (6 bases). Germline CDR1 SGDLS, CDR2 YYNGEE. This CDR3 is built from 14 residues. Deletions cut 4 bases from V and 7 bases from J, with 17 bases between. In DNA, the CDR3 is TGTGCCAGCAGCCACGCCCCTACAGGGAATGAAGCTTTCTTT. It encodes CASSHAPTGNEAFF.

The gene calls are TRBV11-1 and TRBJ2-1, with 8 nucleotides matching TRBD1. The CDR3 consists of 15 residues. The V and J ends lost 5 bases and 8 bases, in that order; junction bases with no gene match: 11. The germline V gene encodes CDR1 SGHAT and CDR2 FQDESV (reference sequence). The CDR3 DNA sequence: TGTGCCAGCAGCCTACACGTTCAACAGGGGGATGAGCAGTTCTTC. Amino acid sequence: CASSLHVQQGDEQFF.

This chain connects TRBV5-1 to TRBJ2-1; 7 bases are a match to TRBD2. J was trimmed by 4 bases and V by 1 base; bases with no gene match: 5. The CDR3 contains 15 residues. CDR1 is SGHRS and CDR2 is YFSETQ in the germline V gene. CDR3 in amino acids: CASSLSPSGYNEQFF. CDR3 sequence (DNA): TGCGCCAGCAGCTTGTCCCCTAGCGGATACAATGAGCAGTTCTTC.

The chain recombines TRBV30 with TRBJ1-5; no clear D gene. V was pared by 0 bases and J by 9 bases, with 6 bases between. Per germline, CDR1 GTSNPN and CDR2 SVGIG (reference sequence). The CDR3 runs to 11 residues. The chain's CDR3 is CAWSVSGPQHF. For the CDR3, the DNA is TGTGCCTGGAGTGTGTCAGGGCCCCAGCATTTT.